Below are 15 T cell receptor beta chains sequenced from a single sample in a study of T cells in Graves' hyperthyroidism and ophthalmopathy. Amplification targeted TCR beta CDR3 regions from RNA transcripts. The HTBI primer set drove a first-round RT-PCR of the TCR CDR3. One entry per CDR3 protein, called by TCRdb with MiXCR from the multiplex PCR reads. This sample has a few hundred thousand distinct CDR3 sequences, with under 60% found just once. The sample consisted of peripheral blood or thyroid tissue (not recorded which). The receptors shown here come from a woman under 30 with Graves' hyperthyroidism.

Of note for this clonotype: A single base separates this from a much larger clone, so it may be a read error. The chain recombines TRBV19 with TRBJ2-7; D tentatively fits TRBD1 or TRBD2 (5 bases each). The germline gives CDR1 LNHDA, CDR2 SQIVND (reference sequence). The CDR3 loop spans 14 amino acids. CDR3 residues: CAREGDPSSHEQYF. The CDR3 DNA follows: TGTGCCAGGGAAGGGGACCCTAGCTCCCACGAGCAGTACTTC.

This clonotype was recorded only once. V gene TRBV7-2 combines with J gene TRBJ1-2; D is ambiguous. The CDR3 spans 15 residues. The ends were cut back, 3 bases at V and 4 bases at J, with 15 bases in the middle. Germline CDR1 and CDR2: SGHTA and FQGNSA. The CDR3 bases are TGTGCCAGCAGCTTGAGCGGGGTGAACTTCTATGGCTACACCTTC. Translated, it gives CASSLSGVNFYGYTF.

As concerns this clonotype: The germline gene is not matched at one end of the junction; a read error may be the cause. This chain joins TRBV7-9 and TRBJ1-4; 9 bases match TRBD1. This CDR3 has 14 amino acids. From germline, CDR1 is SEHNR and CDR2 FQNEAQ (reference sequence). CDR3 region: CASSQEGQGEKLFF. DNA of the CDR3: TGCGCCAGCAGCCAAGAGGGACAGGGAGAAAAACTGTTTTTT.

This sequence joins TRBV6-1 and TRBJ2-7, with D maybe TRBD1 (6 bases). The CDR3 length is 17 residues. The germline gives CDR1 MNHNS, CDR2 SASEGT. V lost 4 bases and J 3 bases, leaving 22 bases between the germline ends. CDR3 in amino acids: CASSAGAIPGTIYEQYF. In DNA, the CDR3 is TGTGCCAGCAGTGCTGGAGCAATCCCCGGGACAATCTACGAGCAGTACTTC.

Note on this clonotype: No conserved phenylalanine or tryptophan is present at the end of the CDR3, so a read error is the likely explanation. The DNA is left out, because the CDR3 cannot be placed on it with certainty; the CDR3 is given as TCRdb lists it. The chain joins TRBV6-5 to TRBJ2-5. Germline V CDR1 and CDR2: MNHEY, SVGAGI. The CDR3 extends over 8 residues, inclusive of both ends. CDR3 sequence reads: CASSYLSS.

V usage is TRBV25-1 and J usage is TRBJ1-6; TRBD1 aligns across 7 bases. There are 17 residues in the CDR3. Germline values: CDR1 MGHDK, CDR2 SYGVNS. The ends lost 4 bases at V and 0 bases at J; junction bases unmatched: 6. Here the CDR3 DNA reads TGTGCCAGCAGTGTAACGGACAGGAGCTCCTATAATTCACCCCTCCACTTT. Amino acid sequence: CASSVTDRSSYNSPLHF.

This clonotype was counted many times. Its ends do not fully match the called genes, so a read error is possible. V and J are TRBV20-1 and TRBJ2-5; 8 nucleotides line up with TRBD2. Germline loops: CDR1 DFQATT, CDR2 SNEGSKA (reference sequence). This CDR3 spans 14 amino acids. CDR3 nucleotides: TGCAGTGCCGGCCCCAGCGGGAGTGCAGAGGCCCAGTACTTC. This codes for CSAGPSGSAEAQYF.

This chain joins TRBV29-1 and TRBJ2-6, with TRBD1 as a possible D gene (6 bases). Germline V gene data show CDR1 as SQVTM and CDR2 as ANQGSEA. The CDR3 runs to 15 residues. Trimming removed 3 bases from V and 2 bases from J, with 11 bases in between. CDR3 nucleotide sequence: TGCAGCGTTGAGGACAGCGGCGCTGGGGCCAACGTCCTGACTTTC. Translation: CSVEDSGAGANVLTF.

This clonotype was counted at least ten times. The chain is built from TRBV11-2 and TRBJ2-7, with a weak D call TRBD2 (5 bases). The CDR3 runs to 13 residues. The germline V gene encodes CDR1 SGHAT and CDR2 FQNNGV. V was trimmed by 1 base and J by 4 bases, leaving 8 bases between them. CDR3 sequence: CASSLVAYYEQYF. As DNA, the CDR3 is TGTGCCAGCAGCTTAGTAGCGTATTACGAGCAGTACTTC.

This clonotype appeared once. J is TRBJ1-3 and V is TRBV20-1; the D is unclear. V was cut by 3 bases and J by 4 bases, with 10 bases left in between. The CDR3 is 13 residues long. Germline V CDR1 and CDR2: DFQATT, SNEGSKA (reference sequence). DNA of the CDR3: TGCAGTGCTAGGTCCAGCGGGGGAAACACCATATATTTT. Translating it yields CSARSSGGNTIYF.

As regards this clonotype: A much larger clone lies one base from this, so it may be a read error. The chain joins TRBV14 to TRBJ1-5, with a tentative D call TRBD1 (5 bases). Germline V gene lookup returns CDR1 SGHDN and CDR2 FVKESK. Trimming took 0 bases from V and 7 from J, leaving 10 bases between them. The CDR3 runs 14 residues. The DNA of the CDR3 is TGTGCCAGCAGCCAAGAGGGACGACAACAGCCCCAGCATTTT. It codes for CASSQEGRQQPQHF. The full variable domain, with the rest looked up from reference TRBV14 and TRBJ1-5, is EAGVTQFPSHSVIEKGQTVTLRCDPISGHDNLYWYRRVMGKEIKFLLHFVKESKQDESGMPNNRFLAERTGGTYSTLKVQPAELEDSGVYFCASSQEGRQQPQHFGDGTRLSIL.

V gene TRBV29-1 combines with J gene TRBJ1-2; D gene uncertain. Germline V gene data show CDR1 as SQVTM and CDR2 as ANQGSEA. The CDR3 has 10 amino acids. V was cut by 4 bases and J by 12 bases, with 12 bases left in between. In nucleotides, the CDR3 is TGCAGCGTTGTGGGCAACAGCAACACCTTC. Translating gives CSVVGNSNTF.

Ten or more counts support this clonotype. The chain employs TRBV5-1 and TRBJ2-7; 7 bases align to TRBD1. This CDR3 comprises 14 residues. Germline CDR1 SGHRS, CDR2 YFSETQ. The trim removed 4 bases at V and 5 bases at J, leaving 9 bases unmatched. This CDR3 reads CASSRDRVVHEQYF. CDR3 in DNA: TGCGCCAGCAGCCGCGACAGGGTGGTCCACGAGCAGTACTTC.

Many counts were recorded for this clonotype. This sequence joins TRBV5-8 and TRBJ1-2; D is unresolved. Germline V lookup: CDR1 SGHTS, CDR2 YDEGEE. With 1 base removed from V and 1 base from J, the gap between germline ends came to 5 bases. There are 13 residues in the CDR3. As DNA, the CDR3 is TGTGCCAGCAGCTTGAAAAATAACTATGGCTACACCTTC. Protein sequence: CASSLKNNYGYTF.

This clonotype was observed many times. CDR3 DNA: TGTGCCAGCAGTTATTTGGGAACCATGCAGGAGACCCAGTACTTC. Its protein product is CASSYLGTMQETQYF. V is TRBV6-5 and J is TRBJ2-5; D remains unclear. The V end lost 3 bases, the J end lost 5 bases, and 16 bases lay between the germline ends. This CDR3 is built from 15 residues. Germline-derived CDR1 and CDR2 are MNHEY and SVGAGI.